Listed below are T cell receptor beta chains from one sample, sequenced in a study of T cells in Graves' hyperthyroidism and ophthalmopathy. TCRdb re-called the multiplex PCR reads with MiXCR, one entry per CDR3 protein. The profile shows some 360,000 distinct CDR3 sequences, about 14% of them singletons. Material: blood. These receptors were collected from a woman aged 55 to 70 with Graves' hyperthyroidism. CDR3s leave out the opening cysteine and the closing phenylalanine or tryptophan. The order of the fields is CDR3 protein, J gene, V gene.

ASSVATGGGELF,TRBJ2-2,TRBV9
ASSRRDRGHTEAF,TRBJ1-1,TRBV28
ASSPRPGRGSGNTIY,TRBJ1-3,TRBV7-6
ASSGGRGGQF,TRBJ2-1,TRBV12-3/TRBV12-4
SAIKVQAPSDTQY,TRBJ2-3,TRBV20-1
ASSPPQQLEQY,TRBJ2-7,TRBV18
ASSHQAASGNNEQF,TRBJ2-1,TRBV3-1
ASSALLQATQETQY,TRBJ2-5,TRBV18
ASSPSAGRETQY,TRBJ2-5,TRBV18
ASSGRRTTEANSPLH,TRBJ1-6,TRBV5-1
ASSLDPQGDTQY,TRBJ2-3,TRBV11-2
ASSLNDRVNSPLH,TRBJ1-6,TRBV5-5
ASSEKIRVTDTQY,TRBJ2-3,TRBV6-1
ASSASGASSYEQY,TRBJ2-7,TRBV6-1
SAWTGPTYEQY,TRBJ2-7,TRBV20-1
AWSLWDEQY,TRBJ2-7,TRBV30
ASSLGTSGNTGELF,TRBJ2-2,TRBV12-3/TRBV12-4
ASSPLGGWDNEQF,TRBJ2-1,TRBV27
ASSSVLGLADNNEQF,TRBJ2-1,TRBV12-3/TRBV12-4
ASSSRISGQGFRAYEQY,TRBJ2-7,TRBV28
ASSYSRVSYEQY,TRBJ2-7,TRBV6-6
SASEHGVQETQY,TRBJ2-5,TRBV20-1